The TCR beta chain described here comes from a study of shared clonotypes between healthy human individuals. Looking at the study overall: The plates for each donor numbered three CD4 naive, three CD4 memory, two CD8 naive and one CD8 memory.

This CDR3 is built from 14 residues. The V end lost 4 bases, the J end lost 1 base, and 11 bases lay between the germline ends. Germline assignment: CDR1 SGHTS and CDR2 YDEGEE. Produced via immunoSEQ multiplex PCR; TCRdb's table is partial and in-frame only. The sample yields approximately 110,000 clones, 55% to 80% seen once. Sequences were obtained from memory CD8+ T cells sorted from blood. Subset meaning: CD45RO+ cells pooled with CCR7-negative TemRA cells. This TCR came from a woman between 25 and 40 years old in good health. The chain links TRBV5-8 to TRBJ1-1, with a weak D call TRBD1 (6 bases). The CDR3 DNA follows: TGTGCCAGCAGCCAAAACAGGGAGAACACTGAAGCTTTCTTT. It translates to CASSQNRENTEAFF.